This is a list of T cell receptor beta chains from one sample in a study of cytomegalovirus exposure and HLA in healthy donors. Only in-frame clones appear in the TCRdb table, and some are missing; sequencing was by immunoSEQ multiplex PCR. The table records roughly 130,000 clones, 75% to 85% of them present only once. The sequenced sample was PBMCs. The receptor source for this set is a male donor in good health and CMV-seropositive. The CDR3 runs from the conserved cysteine through the conserved F or W. The order of the fields is clone size, J gene, D gene, V gene, CDR3 protein, CDR3 DNA. A D gene is named only where the DNA matches it firmly. A row's size may be missing; if present it is once, few, many or a size class.

clone size: -; J gene: TRBJ2-7; D gene: TRBD1; V gene: TRBV4-3; CDR3 protein: CASSQHHRRTGVYEQYF; CDR3 DNA: TGCGCCAGCAGCCAGCACCATAGAAGGACAGGGGTCTACGAGCAGTACTTC
clone size: -; J gene: TRBJ2-1; D gene: -; V gene: TRBV7-2; CDR3 protein: CASSLGGTNNEQFF; CDR3 DNA: TGTGCCAGCAGCTTGGGCGGGACCAACAATGAGCAGTTCTTC
clone size: few; J gene: TRBJ2-1; D gene: -; V gene: TRBV6-5; CDR3 protein: CASSYSSVTNEQFF; CDR3 DNA: TGTGCCAGCAGTTACTCGAGCGTAACCAATGAGCAGTTCTTC
clone size: -; J gene: TRBJ2-7; D gene: -; V gene: TRBV9; CDR3 protein: CASSSQGGPYEQYF; CDR3 DNA: TGTGCCAGCAGCTCTCAGGGGGGTCCCTACGAGCAGTACTTC
clone size: -; J gene: TRBJ2-7; D gene: -; V gene: TRBV5-1; CDR3 protein: CASSLEAGSSYEQYF; CDR3 DNA: TGCGCCAGCAGCTTGGAGGCGGGATCCTCCTACGAGCAGTACTTC
clone size: -; J gene: TRBJ2-7; D gene: TRBD1; V gene: TRBV15; CDR3 protein: CATSRSADRVVGEQYF; CDR3 DNA: TGTGCCACCAGCAGATCGGCGGACAGGGTGGTTGGAGAGCAGTACTTC
clone size: -; J gene: TRBJ2-2; D gene: -; V gene: TRBV27; CDR3 protein: CASSLLEQVGELFF; CDR3 DNA: TGTGCCAGCAGTTTATTAGAACAGGTCGGGGAGCTGTTTTTT
clone size: few; J gene: TRBJ1-1; D gene: -; V gene: TRBV4-3; CDR3 protein: CASSQEFGSVVPFF; CDR3 DNA: TGCGCCAGCAGCCAAGAATTCGGGTCAGTGGTCCCGTTCTTT
clone size: -; J gene: TRBJ2-3; D gene: -; V gene: TRBV29-1; CDR3 protein: CSSDKGGTDTQYF; CDR3 DNA: TGCAGCTCCGACAAAGGCGGCACAGATACGCAGTATTTT
clone size: -; J gene: TRBJ1-2; D gene: -; V gene: TRBV5-5; CDR3 protein: CASTPGGVYGYTF; CDR3 DNA: TGTGCCAGCACCCCGGGGGGAGTCTATGGCTACACCTTC
clone size: -; J gene: TRBJ2-5; D gene: -; V gene: TRBV11-3; CDR3 protein: CASSPGSIEGETQYF; CDR3 DNA: TGTGCCAGCAGCCCGGGGTCCATCGAAGGAGAGACCCAGTACTTC
clone size: -; J gene: TRBJ2-7; D gene: -; V gene: TRBV28; CDR3 protein: CASNRRSYEQYF; CDR3 DNA: TGTGCCAGCAATCGGCGGTCCTACGAGCAGTACTTC
clone size: -; J gene: TRBJ2-1; D gene: TRBD2; V gene: TRBV11-3; CDR3 protein: CASSLDHRVAGDNEQFF; CDR3 DNA: TGTGCCAGCAGCTTAGATCATCGAGTAGCGGGAGACAATGAGCAGTTCTTC
clone size: -; J gene: TRBJ2-5; D gene: TRBD1; V gene: TRBV7-9; CDR3 protein: CASSLGDRYQETQYF; CDR3 DNA: TGTGCCAGCAGCTTAGGGGACAGGTACCAAGAGACCCAGTACTTC
clone size: -; J gene: TRBJ2-1; D gene: TRBD2; V gene: TRBV5-1; CDR3 protein: CASTVNPAGTSGANEQFF; CDR3 DNA: TGCGCCAGCACCGTGAACCCTGCCGGGACTAGCGGGGCCAATGAGCAGTTCTTC
clone size: -; J gene: TRBJ2-1; D gene: -; V gene: TRBV10-1; CDR3 protein: CASIHRSYNEQFF; CDR3 DNA: TGCGCCAGTATACACCGCTCCTACAATGAGCAGTTCTTC
clone size: -; J gene: TRBJ1-2; D gene: TRBD1; V gene: TRBV7-2; CDR3 protein: CASSLGGQQGNTF; CDR3 DNA: TGTGCCAGCAGCCTCGGGGGACAGCAGGGGAACACCTTC
clone size: -; J gene: TRBJ1-4; D gene: TRBD1; V gene: TRBV28; CDR3 protein: CASARQGEVGKLFF; CDR3 DNA: TGTGCCAGCGCCAGACAGGGAGAAGTGGGAAAACTGTTTTTT
clone size: -; J gene: TRBJ2-3; D gene: TRBD2; V gene: TRBV10-3; CDR3 protein: CAISLSGGGTDTQYF; CDR3 DNA: TGTGCCATCAGTTTGAGCGGGGGGGGCACAGATACGCAGTATTTT